This T cell receptor beta chain was captured by sequencing in a study of T-cell reconstitution after alpha-beta-depleted transplantation in children. Study results and caveats: By about two months after transplant, alpha-beta T cells reportedly arose from several hundred graft clones that had expanded. The high TCRbeta diversity at day 60 in some patients came from surviving recipient T cells and thymic progenitors. One year after transplant, T-cell counts and diversity came mostly from newly produced T cells.

This clonotype was picked up many times. The antigen is not known. Unique molecular identifiers tagged the TCRbeta library. Using its own MiXCR run on the PCR reads, TCRdb lists one record per CDR3 protein. The data contain more than 400,000 distinct CDR3 sequences, about 10% of them singletons. The germline V and J ends were trimmed by 4 bases and 3 bases, with 13 bases remaining between them. Germline V gene lookup returns CDR1 LGHNA and CDR2 YSLEER. CDR3 size: 15 residues. The sample was PBMCs, mostly from graft donor cells, taken 180 days after TCRalphabeta/CD19-depleted stem cell transplant. This clonotype originated in a female patient aged 2-15 years who had a stem cell transplant for aplastic anemia, so the T cells may come from the graft donor. V and J are TRBV4-3 and TRBJ2-1; D may correspond to TRBD1 or TRBD2 (6 bases each). For the CDR3, the DNA is TGCGCCAGCAGCCTAGGGGGGTTTTACTACAATGAGCAGTTCTTC. Its protein product is CASSLGGFYYNEQFF.